These T cell receptor beta chains were read from a single sample in a study of T-cell memory formation after mild COVID-19. Via MiXCR, TCRdb re-called the 5' RACE reads, giving one row per CDR3 protein. The repertoire holds about 560,000 distinct CDR3 sequences, with roughly 17% as singletons. Sequenced input: PBMCs or a T cell subset sorted from them (not recorded which). Every receptor here comes from an adult woman who had mild COVID-19 (a few samples of this study predate the infection). Cell type and time point are not known. CDR3s include the opening cysteine and the closing phenylalanine or tryptophan. The D gene is left open where the match is weak. Clone size is shown for a subset of rows, as once, few, many or a class of expanded clone.

D	size	V	J	DNA	CDR3
-	-	TRBV7-2	TRBJ2-1	TGTGCCAGCAGCTTAGGAGGGAGTATCAACAATGAGCAGTTCTTC	CASSLGGSINNEQFF
-	-	TRBV24-1	TRBJ1-1	TGTGCCACCCAGGACTATACTACTGAAGCTTTCTTT	CATQDYTTEAFF
-	few	TRBV5-1	TRBJ2-5	TGCGCCAGCAGCGCGTCCCCGGGCGGCCAAGAGACCCAGTACTTC	CASSASPGGQETQYF
-	-	TRBV12-3/TRBV12-4	TRBJ2-5	TGTGCCAGCAGTCTAGGGGTACTAGTTGAGACCCAGTACTTC	CASSLGVLVETQYF
TRBD2	few	TRBV7-3	TRBJ2-5	TGTGCCAGCAGCTTAGGGTTGCGCGGGGGGGACCAAGAGACCCAGTACTTC	CASSLGLRGGDQETQYF
-	-	TRBV4-3	TRBJ2-5	TGCGCCAGCAGCCAATCCCGGAGGGCAGGCGGGACCCAGTACTTC	CASSQSRRAGGTQYF
-	-	TRBV9	TRBJ1-1	TGTGCCAGCAGCGTGGGCAACCGGGGCACTGAAGCTTTCTTT	CASSVGNRGTEAFF
TRBD2	few	TRBV27	TRBJ2-3	TGTGCCAGCAGGGGAGGGACGGGGCAGTATTTT	CASRGGTGQYF
TRBD2	few	TRBV2	TRBJ2-3	TGTGCCAGCAGTGAAGGGACTAGCGGGGGGCCCACAGATACGCAGTATTTT	CASSEGTSGGPTDTQYF
-	-	TRBV7-8	TRBJ2-7	TGTGCCAGCAGTCCAGTGGAGGGGGCTGTCAGTGAGCAGTACTTC	CASSPVEGAVSEQYF
-	few	TRBV20-1	TRBJ1-3	TGCAGTGCTAGAAACAGAGGCATGGGGAACCTAGACACCATATATTTT	CSARNRGMGNLDTIYF
-	-	TRBV10-3	TRBJ1-2	TGTGCCATCAGTGAGTCGACCGGGAGAGAGGGCTACACCTTC	CAISESTGREGYTF
-	few	TRBV7-2	TRBJ2-2	TGTGCCAGCAGCTTGCAGCCGGGCGCCGGGGAGCTGTTTTTT	CASSLQPGAGELFF
-	few	TRBV11-2	TRBJ2-2	TGTGCCAGCAGCCGCTCGCTAACCCGGGACGGCACCGGGGAGCTGTTTTTT	CASSRSLTRDGTGELFF
-	few	TRBV28	TRBJ1-5	TGTGCCAGCAGTGGGATGGATCAGCCCCAGCATTTT	CASSGMDQPQHF
-	-	TRBV4-3	TRBJ1-1	TGCGCCAGCAGCCCTCGATGGGGAGTCCAAGAGAACACTGAAGCTTTCTTT	CASSPRWGVQENTEAFF
-	-	TRBV6-6	TRBJ1-1	TGTGCCAGCAGCATACAGGATCGGTACACTGAAGCTTTCTTT	CASSIQDRYTEAFF
-	-	TRBV20-1	TRBJ1-2	TGCAGTGCTAGCCTCATGGAGAGAGCTGGGGGCTACACCTTC	CSASLMERAGGYTF
-	many	TRBV6-4	TRBJ2-3	TGTGCCAGCAGTGACTCGAGGGTAGGGGATGCAGATACGCAGTATTTT	CASSDSRVGDADTQYF
TRBD2	-	TRBV24-1	TRBJ2-1	TGTGCCACCAGTGGGGGGGGATACAATGAGCAGTTCTTC	CATSGGGYNEQFF
-	-	TRBV7-3	TRBJ2-7	TGTGCCAGCAGCTCCAAGGAGCAGTACTTC	CASSSKEQYF
TRBD1	few	TRBV4-3	TRBJ1-1	TGCGCCAGCAGCCAGGGACAGGTACTGAACACTGAAGCTTTCTTT	CASSQGQVLNTEAFF
-	few	TRBV7-9	TRBJ2-1	TGTGCCAGCAGCTTAGAGGCTATCAATGAGCAGTTCTTC	CASSLEAINEQFF
TRBD1	-	TRBV5-4	TRBJ1-5	TGTGCCAGCAGCTTGGTGCAGGGGGCGGGGGATAGCAATCAGCCCCAGCATTTT	CASSLVQGAGDSNQPQHF
TRBD2	few	TRBV29-1	TRBJ2-2	TGCAGCGCCGGGAGGGATACCGGGGAGCTGTTTTTT	CSAGRDTGELFF
-	few	TRBV12-3/TRBV12-4	TRBJ1-2	TGTGCCAGCAGGCCTACAGGGAGAGGTGGCTACACCTTC	CASRPTGRGGYTF
-	-	TRBV21-1	TRBJ2-7	TGTGCCAGCAGCAAAAGCCGGCTCTGGTACGAGCAGTACTTC	CASSKSRLWYEQYF
TRBD1	-	TRBV20-1	TRBJ2-3	TGCAGTGCTACCAACAGGGGGCGGGATTCAGATACGCAGTATTTT	CSATNRGRDSDTQYF
-	-	TRBV5-4	TRBJ2-3	TGTGCCAGCAGCCCGCAGGACAGTACGCAGTATTTT	CASSPQDSTQYF
-	few	TRBV6-5	TRBJ2-1	TGTGCCAGCAGTTACTCGGAGAGGCACTACAATGAGCAGTTCTTC	CASSYSERHYNEQFF
-	-	TRBV19	TRBJ2-7	TGTGCCAGTAGTAAAGAAGGTTGGGCTGCGGAAGGGGATACCTACGAGCAGTACTTC	CASSKEGWAAEGDTYEQYF
-	few	TRBV7-8	TRBJ2-5	TGTGCCAGCAGCCCAGCTTTTCCCGCCAGGGCTACAGAGACCCAGTACTTC	CASSPAFPARATETQYF
-	few	TRBV12-3/TRBV12-4	TRBJ1-2	TGTGCCAGCAGTCCCCTTGAATACGATGGCTACACCTTC	CASSPLEYDGYTF
-	-	TRBV27	TRBJ1-4	TGTGCCAGCAGTTTAGCGGGGGGGACCGGCGAAAAACTGTTTTTT	CASSLAGGTGEKLFF
TRBD2	-	TRBV6-2/TRBV6-3	TRBJ2-1	TGTGCCAGCAGGGCTAGCGGGCTGTACAATGAGCAGTTCTTC	CASRASGLYNEQFF
-	few	TRBV11-3	TRBJ1-2	TGTGCCAGCAGCCCCCGGGATAGAAGTTCGAACTATGGCTACACCTTC	CASSPRDRSSNYGYTF
TRBD1	few	TRBV30	TRBJ1-6	TGTGCCTGGACTCGGGGGGGACAGGGGTATTCACCCCTCCACTTT	CAWTRGGQGYSPLHF
TRBD1	few	TRBV5-1	TRBJ2-7	TGCGCCAGCAGCTTGCTGCCAGGACAGGGAGAAGAGCAGTACTTC	CASSLLPGQGEEQYF
-	-	TRBV5-1	TRBJ1-4	TGCGCCAGCAGCTCAGCGACAACGTCGTGGAGTAATGAAAAACTGTTTTTT	CASSSATTSWSNEKLFF
-	-	TRBV21-1	TRBJ1-1	TGTGCCAGCAAACAGGGCGCGAACACTGAAGCTTTCTTT	CASKQGANTEAFF